This is a list of T cell receptor beta chains from one sample in a study of radiotherapy plus CTLA-4 blockade in lung cancer. Profiling relied on immunoSEQ multiplex PCR, and the TCRdb table lists in-frame clones only, not all of them. The data hold fewer than 35,000 clones, with over 70% observed a single time. The sample in question was peripheral blood, obtained from a patient treated with radiotherapy plus ipilimumab. Receptors originate from a human donor with non-small cell lung cancer that progressed on radiotherapy plus ipilimumab. Each CDR3 is given with its conserved first and last residue. A D gene is named only where the DNA matches it firmly. Not every row has a clone size; where given, it reads once, few, many or a size class.

size	D	V	J	DNA	CDR3
-	-	TRBV7-9	TRBJ1-3	TGTGCCAGCAGCTATTTTGGAAACACCATATATTTT	CASSYFGNTIYF
few	TRBD1	TRBV2	TRBJ2-7	TGTGCCATAGGACAGGGGAAGTACGAGCAGTACTTC	CAIGQGKYEQYF
-	-	TRBV5-6	TRBJ1-2	TGTGCCAGCAGCCCGGCTACGGGACACCTTAACTATGGCTACACCTTC	CASSPATGHLNYGYTF
-	-	TRBV5-1	TRBJ2-1	TGCGCCAGCAGCTTGACCGCGAGCTCCTACAATGAGCAGTTCTTC	CASSLTASSYNEQFF
few	-	TRBV6-5	TRBJ2-1	TGTGCCAGCAGCACCAGCTCCTACAATGAGCAGTTCTTC	CASSTSSYNEQFF
-	-	TRBV7-9	TRBJ2-5	TGTGCCAGCAGCTTAGCATGGGAGACCCAGTACTTC	CASSLAWETQYF
-	-	TRBV6-4	TRBJ1-1	TGTGCCAGCAGCCCGGAACAGGGCGTCACTGAAGCTTTCTTT	CASSPEQGVTEAFF
once	TRBD1	TRBV6-1	TRBJ1-1	TGTGCCAGCAGTGAGGGACAGCCCCTGAACACTGAAGCTTTCTTT	CASSEGQPLNTEAFF
-	-	TRBV28	TRBJ1-2	TGTGCCAGCAGTCCGGGACCGTCGTATGGCTACACCTTC	CASSPGPSYGYTF
-	-	TRBV28	TRBJ1-5	TGTGCCAGCATCAAAGCCCGGGTCCTGAAGTACAATCAGCCCCAGCATTTT	CASIKARVLKYNQPQHF
-	TRBD2	TRBV20-1	TRBJ2-3	TGCAGTAGCGGGGTCGCAGATACGCAGTATTTT	CSSGVADTQYF
-	-	TRBV9	TRBJ1-6	TGTGCCAGCTCCCGGACAGACTCATCAAATTCACCCCTCCACTTT	CASSRTDSSNSPLHF
-	-	TRBV6-5	TRBJ1-2	TGTGCCAGCAGTTCCCCCCGGACAGCAAACTATGGCTACACCTTC	CASSSPRTANYGYTF
-	TRBD1	TRBV29-1	TRBJ1-2	TGCAGCGTTGCCTCGGGACCGGGACAGGGGGCGGATGGCTACACCTTC	CSVASGPGQGADGYTF
once	-	TRBV5-4	TRBJ2-1	TGTGCCAGCAGCTTTTCGACAGCGCCCTACAATGAGCAGTTCTTC	CASSFSTAPYNEQFF
-	TRBD1	TRBV6-5	TRBJ2-7	TGTGCCAGCAGTTACCCCATCTTGACAGGGGGCTACGAGCAGTACTTC	CASSYPILTGGYEQYF
-	TRBD2	TRBV11-2	TRBJ2-2	TGTGCCAGCAGCCGAGGGACTAGCGGGGGCCGCACCGGGGAGCTGTTTTTT	CASSRGTSGGRTGELFF
-	-	TRBV19	TRBJ2-3	TGTGCCAGTAGCCCTTATGGGGAGGAGGCAGATACGCAGTATTTT	CASSPYGEEADTQYF
-	-	TRBV10-3	TRBJ1-5	TGTGCCATCAGTAGGGGTCCTACGGACAATCAGCCCCAGCATTTT	CAISRGPTDNQPQHF
once	TRBD2	TRBV7-6	TRBJ2-5	TGTGCCAGCAGCTCCTGGGCTAGCGGGTTTGCCCCCCAAGAGACCCAGTACTTC	CASSSWASGFAPQETQYF
-	TRBD2	TRBV5-6	TRBJ2-7	TGTGCCAGCAGCTCCGATGGAGCGGGAATGTACGAGCAGTACTTC	CASSSDGAGMYEQYF
-	-	TRBV7-2	TRBJ2-5	TGTGCCAGCAGCTCTACTAAGCGAGGAGAGACCCAGTACTTC	CASSSTKRGETQYF
-	TRBD2	TRBV7-9	TRBJ2-7	TGTGCCAGCAGCTCTCCGGGACTAGCAATCGAGCAGTACTTC	CASSSPGLAIEQYF
-	-	TRBV4-1	TRBJ1-2	TGCGCCAGCAGCCAAGATCCCACAGAGAACTATGGCTACACCTTC	CASSQDPTENYGYTF
-	-	TRBV11-2	TRBJ2-7	TGTGCCAGCAGCCCAGACAGCCCCTACGAGCAGTACTTC	CASSPDSPYEQYF
few	-	TRBV7-2	TRBJ1-6	TGTGCCAGCAGGTCGAGGGCGTCACCCCTCCACTTT	CASRSRASPLHF
-	TRBD1	TRBV5-1	TRBJ2-1	TGCGCCAGCAGCCCGGGACAGGGGGCCTACAATGAGCAGTTCTTC	CASSPGQGAYNEQFF
-	-	TRBV25-1	TRBJ2-7	TGTGCCAGCAGCGGTCCCGGGACCGAGGCCTACGAGCAGTACTTC	CASSGPGTEAYEQYF
-	TRBD1	TRBV5-1	TRBJ1-1	TGCGCCAGCAGCCCCGCCGGGACAGGGGCGAACACTGAAGCTTTCTTT	CASSPAGTGANTEAFF
-	TRBD1	TRBV5-7	TRBJ1-1	TGTGCCAGCAGCGGGGGACAGGGTGACACTGAAGCTTTCTTT	CASSGGQGDTEAFF
-	-	TRBV6-6	TRBJ2-7	TGTGCCAGCAGTTACTCACCCCAATACGAGCAGTACTTC	CASSYSPQYEQYF
few	-	TRBV5-8	TRBJ1-1	TGTGCCAGCAGCTTTCCGGGGCCTGAAGCTTTCTTT	CASSFPGPEAFF
few	-	TRBV6-1	TRBJ1-5	TGTGCCAGCAGTGAACGCCCGAATAGCAATCAGCCCCAGCATTTT	CASSERPNSNQPQHF
-	-	TRBV7-8	TRBJ2-5	TGTGCCAGCAGCTTAGGCGTTGCGGAGACCCAGTACTTC	CASSLGVAETQYF
-	TRBD2	TRBV14	TRBJ2-1	TGTGCCAGCAGCCAGCATCGGGGGGGACCCTACAATGAGCAGTTCTTC	CASSQHRGGPYNEQFF
-	-	TRBV7-2	TRBJ1-3	TGTGCCAGCAGCTTAGCGGAGGGGATAGGAAACACCATATATTTT	CASSLAEGIGNTIYF
few	-	TRBV6-6	TRBJ1-1	TGTGCCAGCAGCCACAACGGGGGCATTCTTATCTTT	CASSHNGGILIF
-	-	TRBV9	TRBJ2-7	TGTGCCAGCAGCCCTCGCTTTAGAGGGGTGATCGAGCAGTACTTC	CASSPRFRGVIEQYF
-	TRBD1	TRBV5-1	TRBJ2-2	TGCGCCAGCAGCACCGGGACAGGGAACACCGGGGAGCTGTTTTTT	CASSTGTGNTGELFF
-	-	TRBV11-2	TRBJ2-1	TGTGCCAGCAGCTCAGCTTGGGGGCACAATGAGCAGTTCTTC	CASSSAWGHNEQFF
few	-	TRBV7-9	TRBJ1-3	TGTGCCAGCAGCTTAAATGGAAACACCATATATTTT	CASSLNGNTIYF
few	-	TRBV28	TRBJ1-4	TGTGCCAGCAGTGTAGGACCCCAAACTAATGAAAAACTGTTTTTT	CASSVGPQTNEKLFF
few	-	TRBV5-4	TRBJ2-6	TGTGCCAGCAGCTTGTTTGGATCTGGGGCCAACGTCCTGACTTTC	CASSLFGSGANVLTF
-	-	TRBV19	TRBJ1-1	TGTGCCAGTAGTATAGCCATGAACACTGAAGCTTTCTTT	CASSIAMNTEAFF
few	TRBD1	TRBV9	TRBJ2-7	TGTGCCAGCAGCGTTGACAGGGACGGTTACGAGCAGTACTTC	CASSVDRDGYEQYF
few	TRBD1	TRBV7-7	TRBJ2-7	TGTGCCAGCAGCACCGGGACAGGAGGCGAGCAGTACTTC	CASSTGTGGEQYF
-	-	TRBV28	TRBJ1-1	TGTGCCAGCGTTCTCAGCTTGTTTCGTCCTGAAGCTTTCTTT	CASVLSLFRPEAFF
once	-	TRBV7-8	TRBJ2-3	TGTGCCAGCAGCTTTGGGCTAGGAGGTACGCAGTATTTT	CASSFGLGGTQYF
once	-	TRBV30	TRBJ1-2	TGTGCCTGGAGTGTATCCCAGTTGAACTATGGCTACACCTTC	CAWSVSQLNYGYTF
-	TRBD2	TRBV9	TRBJ2-1	TGTGCCAGCAGCTCTTGGACTAGCCGGGATGAGCAGTTCTTC	CASSSWTSRDEQFF
-	-	TRBV5-1	TRBJ1-1	TGCGCCAGCAGCTTGTTCGGGGTAGGGACTGAAGCTTTCTTT	CASSLFGVGTEAFF
-	-	TRBV7-6	TRBJ2-1	TGTGCCAGCAGCGAAACCCGGGGGGCATACAATGAGCAGTTCTTC	CASSETRGAYNEQFF
-	-	TRBV2	TRBJ1-5	TGTGCCAGCAGGTTCGCGGGTGATAGCAATCAGCCCCAGCATTTT	CASRFAGDSNQPQHF
-	TRBD1	TRBV23-1	TRBJ1-2	TGCGCCAGCGGGAGACAGGGTAAGAAGAATGGCTACACCTTC	CASGRQGKKNGYTF